This T cell receptor beta chain was retrieved from a study of identical twins. Details on this clonotype: The antigen remains undetermined.

Each CDR3 protein gets one entry after TCRdb re-called the 5' RACE reads with MiXCR. The top ten hold approximately 1% of the sample, which has 500,000 or so distinct CDR3 sequences, around an eighth seen once. V lost 5 bases, J lost 2 bases, and 16 bases lay in between. Germline lookup yields CDR1 MDHEN and CDR2 SYDVKM. This CDR3 comprises 15 residues. General study points: It was cross-sectional statistical analysis, not following the same donors, that the conclusions relied on.

This sample was shared with a second study, whose subject was yellow fever vaccine responses in identical twins.

The receptor was isolated from a woman between 18 and 30 years old in good health. The chain recombines TRBV28 with TRBJ2-7; D may be TRBD2 (6 bases). Sequences were obtained from CD4+ T cells sorted from blood. The CDR3 nucleotides are TGTGCCAGCAGTCACGGGAGTGCGGGGACCTACGAGCAGTACTTC. Protein product: CASSHGSAGTYEQYF.